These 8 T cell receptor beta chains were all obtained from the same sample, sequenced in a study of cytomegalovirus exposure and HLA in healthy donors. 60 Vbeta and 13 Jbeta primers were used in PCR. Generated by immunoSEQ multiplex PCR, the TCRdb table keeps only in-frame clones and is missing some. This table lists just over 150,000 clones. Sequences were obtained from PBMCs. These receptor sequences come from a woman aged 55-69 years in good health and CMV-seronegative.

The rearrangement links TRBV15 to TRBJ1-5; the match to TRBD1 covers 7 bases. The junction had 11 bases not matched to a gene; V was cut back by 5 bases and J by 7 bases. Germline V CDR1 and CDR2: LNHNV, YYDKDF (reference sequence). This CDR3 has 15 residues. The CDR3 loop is CATSAYTGAGQPQHF. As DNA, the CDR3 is TGTGCCACCAGCGCTTACACAGGGGCTGGCCAGCCCCAGCATTTT.

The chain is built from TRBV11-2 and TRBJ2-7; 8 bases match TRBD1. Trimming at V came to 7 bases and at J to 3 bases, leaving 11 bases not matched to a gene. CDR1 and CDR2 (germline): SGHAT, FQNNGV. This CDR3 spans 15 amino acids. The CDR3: CASNERTGLLYEQYF. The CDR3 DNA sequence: TGTGCCAGCAACGAACGGACAGGGCTCCTCTACGAGCAGTACTTC.

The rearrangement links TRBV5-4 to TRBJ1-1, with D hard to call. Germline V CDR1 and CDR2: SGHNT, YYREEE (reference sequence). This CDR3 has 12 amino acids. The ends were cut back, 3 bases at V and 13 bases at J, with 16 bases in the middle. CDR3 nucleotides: TGTGCCAGCAGCTCAGGACTGCGAGAGGTTTTCTTT. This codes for CASSSGLREVFF.

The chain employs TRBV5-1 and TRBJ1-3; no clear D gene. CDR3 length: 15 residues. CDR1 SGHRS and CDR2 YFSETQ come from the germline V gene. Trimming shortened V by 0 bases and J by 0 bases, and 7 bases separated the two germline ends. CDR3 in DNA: TGCGCCAGCAGCTTGGGAGTAGCCTCTGGAAACACCATATATTTT. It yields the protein CASSLGVASGNTIYF.

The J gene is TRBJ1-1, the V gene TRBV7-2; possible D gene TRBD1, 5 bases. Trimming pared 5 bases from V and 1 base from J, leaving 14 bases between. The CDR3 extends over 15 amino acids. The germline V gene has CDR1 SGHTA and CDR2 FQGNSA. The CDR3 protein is CASSHFRQRNTEAFF. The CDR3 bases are TGTGCCAGCAGCCATTTTAGACAGAGGAACACTGAAGCTTTCTTT. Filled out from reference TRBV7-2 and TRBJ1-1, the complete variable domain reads GAGVSQSPSNKVTEKGKDVELRCDPISGHTALYWYRQSLGQGLEFLIYFQGNSAPDKSGLPSDRFSAERTGGSVSTLTIQRTQQEDSAVYLCASSHFRQRNTEAFFGQGTRLTVV.

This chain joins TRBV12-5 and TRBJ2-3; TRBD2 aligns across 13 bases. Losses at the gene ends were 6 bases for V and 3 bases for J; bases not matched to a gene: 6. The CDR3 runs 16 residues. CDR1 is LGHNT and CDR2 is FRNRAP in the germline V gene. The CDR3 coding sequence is TGTGCTAGTGGCAACGGACTAGCGGGGGTGACAGATACGCAGTATTTT. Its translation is CASGNGLAGVTDTQYF.

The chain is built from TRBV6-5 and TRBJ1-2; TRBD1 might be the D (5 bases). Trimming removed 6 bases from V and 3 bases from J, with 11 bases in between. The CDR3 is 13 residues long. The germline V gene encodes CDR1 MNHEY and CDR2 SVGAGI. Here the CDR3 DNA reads TGTGCCAGCAGGGCCAGGGAGGACTATGGCTACACCTTC. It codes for CASRAREDYGYTF.

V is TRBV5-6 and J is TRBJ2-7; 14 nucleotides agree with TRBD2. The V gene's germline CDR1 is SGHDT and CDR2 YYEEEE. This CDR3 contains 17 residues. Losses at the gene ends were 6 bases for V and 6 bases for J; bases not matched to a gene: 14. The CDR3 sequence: CASTRSGTSGSRPEQYF. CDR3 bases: TGTGCCAGCACTAGAAGCGGGACTAGCGGGAGTCGACCCGAGCAGTACTTC.